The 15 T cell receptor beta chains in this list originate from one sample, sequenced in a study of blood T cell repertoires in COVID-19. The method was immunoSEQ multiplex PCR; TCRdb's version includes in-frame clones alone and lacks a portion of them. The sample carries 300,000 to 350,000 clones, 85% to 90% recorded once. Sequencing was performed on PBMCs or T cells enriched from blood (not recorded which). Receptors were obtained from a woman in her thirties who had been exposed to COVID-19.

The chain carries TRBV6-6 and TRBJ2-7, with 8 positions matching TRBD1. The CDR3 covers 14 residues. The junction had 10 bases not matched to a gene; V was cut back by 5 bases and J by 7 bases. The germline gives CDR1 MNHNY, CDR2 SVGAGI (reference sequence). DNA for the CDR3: TGTGCCAGCAGTCAAACCGGGACAGGAGGGGAGCAGTACTTC. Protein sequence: CASSQTGTGGEQYF.

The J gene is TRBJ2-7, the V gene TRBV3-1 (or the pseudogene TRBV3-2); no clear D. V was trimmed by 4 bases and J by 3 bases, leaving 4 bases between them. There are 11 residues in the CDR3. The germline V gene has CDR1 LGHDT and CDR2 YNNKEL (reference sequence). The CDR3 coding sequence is TGTGCCAGCAGCCTTTACTACGAGCAGTACTTC. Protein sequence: CASSLYYEQYF.

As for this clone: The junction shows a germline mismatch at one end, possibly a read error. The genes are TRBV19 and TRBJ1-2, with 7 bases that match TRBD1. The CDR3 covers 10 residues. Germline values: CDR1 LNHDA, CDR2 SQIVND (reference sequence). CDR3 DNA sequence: TGTGCCAGTAGTATCGAGCCAGGGGGGTTC. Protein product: CASSIEPGGF.

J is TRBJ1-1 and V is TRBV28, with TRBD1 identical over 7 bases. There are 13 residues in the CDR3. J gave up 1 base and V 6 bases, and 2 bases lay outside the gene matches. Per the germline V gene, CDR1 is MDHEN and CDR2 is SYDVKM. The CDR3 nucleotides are TGTGCCAGCAGGAACAGGGGGAACACTGAAGCTTTCTTT. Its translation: CASRNRGNTEAFF. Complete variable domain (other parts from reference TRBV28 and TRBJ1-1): DVKVTQSSRYLVKRTGEKVFLECVQDMDHENMFWYRQDPGLGLRLIYFSYDVKMKEKGDIPEGYSVSREKKERFSLILESASTNQTSMYLCASRNRGNTEAFFGQGTRLTVV.

This CDR3 reads CASSHTAGTRTYEQYF. As DNA, the CDR3 is TGTGCCAGCAGCCACACAGCCGGGACTAGAACCTACGAGCAGTACTTC. The chain combines TRBV3-1 (or the pseudogene TRBV3-2) with TRBJ2-7, with 8 bases that match TRBD2. Germline CDR1 and CDR2: LGHDT and YNNKEL (reference sequence). This CDR3 is built from 16 residues. V shed 3 bases, J shed 2 bases, and the junction held 9 bases outside the gene matches.

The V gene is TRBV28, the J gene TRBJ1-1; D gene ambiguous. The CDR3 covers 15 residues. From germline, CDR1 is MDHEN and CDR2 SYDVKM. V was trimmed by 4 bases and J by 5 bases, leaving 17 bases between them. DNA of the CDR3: TGTGCCAGCAGTTCCGCTCTTTGGACGGGGACTGAAGCTTTCTTT. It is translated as CASSSALWTGTEAFF.

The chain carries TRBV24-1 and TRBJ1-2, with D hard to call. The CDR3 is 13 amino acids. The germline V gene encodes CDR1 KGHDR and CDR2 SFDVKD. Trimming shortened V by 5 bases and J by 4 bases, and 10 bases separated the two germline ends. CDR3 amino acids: CATSAGQAYGYTF. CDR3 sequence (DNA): TGTGCCACCAGTGCAGGCCAGGCCTATGGCTACACCTTC.

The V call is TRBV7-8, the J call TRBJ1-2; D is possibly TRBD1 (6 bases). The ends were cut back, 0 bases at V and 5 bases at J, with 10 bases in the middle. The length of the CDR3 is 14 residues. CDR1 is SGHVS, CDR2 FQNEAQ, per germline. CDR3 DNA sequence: TGTGCCAGCAGCTTAGCGCCCAGGGGTTATGGCTACACCTTC. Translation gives CASSLAPRGYGYTF.

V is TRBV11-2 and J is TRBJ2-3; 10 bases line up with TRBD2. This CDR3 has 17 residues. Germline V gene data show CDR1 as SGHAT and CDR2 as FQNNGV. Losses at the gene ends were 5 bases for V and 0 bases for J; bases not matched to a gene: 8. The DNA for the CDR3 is TGTGCCAGCAGCCCATTGGGACTAGCGTCTAGCACAGATACGCAGTATTTT. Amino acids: CASSPLGLASSTDTQYF.

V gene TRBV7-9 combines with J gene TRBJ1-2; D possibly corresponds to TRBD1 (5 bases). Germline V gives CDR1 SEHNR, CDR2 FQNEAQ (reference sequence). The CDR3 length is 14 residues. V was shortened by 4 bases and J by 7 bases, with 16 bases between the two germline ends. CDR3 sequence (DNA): TGTGCCAGCAGCTCCGACAGTCCGAGGAGTGGCTACACCTTC. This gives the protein CASSSDSPRSGYTF.

The CDR3 loop is CASSISGTGGVTEAFF. The CDR3 DNA reads as TGTGCCAGTAGTATATCAGGGACAGGGGGCGTCACTGAAGCTTTCTTT. The chain links TRBV19 to TRBJ1-1; 12 bases are a match to TRBD1. V was clipped by 2 bases and J by 4 bases; unmatched bases: 5. Germline values: CDR1 LNHDA, CDR2 SQIVND (reference sequence). The CDR3 has 16 residues.

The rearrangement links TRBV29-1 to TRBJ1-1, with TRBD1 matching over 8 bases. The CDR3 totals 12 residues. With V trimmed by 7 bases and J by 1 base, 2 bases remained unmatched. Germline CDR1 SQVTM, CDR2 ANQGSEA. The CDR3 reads CSAGTGNTEAFF. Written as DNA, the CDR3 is TGCAGCGCCGGGACAGGGAACACTGAAGCTTTCTTT.

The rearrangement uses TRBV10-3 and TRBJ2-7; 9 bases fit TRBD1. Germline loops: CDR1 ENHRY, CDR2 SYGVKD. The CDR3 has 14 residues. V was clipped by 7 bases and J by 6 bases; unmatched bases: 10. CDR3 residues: CAITPGQGNGEQYF. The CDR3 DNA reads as TGTGCCATCACCCCGGGACAGGGAAATGGCGAGCAGTACTTC.

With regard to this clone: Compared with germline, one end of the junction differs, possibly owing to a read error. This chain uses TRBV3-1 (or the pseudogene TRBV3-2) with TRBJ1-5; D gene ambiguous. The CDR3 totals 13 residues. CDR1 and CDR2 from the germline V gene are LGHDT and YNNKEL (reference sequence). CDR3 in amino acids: CASSKDINQPQHF. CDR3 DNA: TGTGCCAGCAGCAAAGACATTAATCAGCCCCAGCATTTT.

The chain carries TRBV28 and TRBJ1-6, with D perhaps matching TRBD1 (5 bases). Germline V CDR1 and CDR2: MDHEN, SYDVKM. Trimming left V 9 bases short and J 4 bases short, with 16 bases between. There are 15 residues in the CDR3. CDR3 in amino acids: CASLEGAAYNSPLHF. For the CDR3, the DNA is TGTGCCAGTCTGGAAGGGGCCGCGTATAATTCACCCCTCCACTTT.